Listed below are T cell receptor beta chains from one sample, sequenced in a study of patients and donors after allogeneic stem cell transplantation. MiXCR, run by TCRdb on the RT-PCR reads, gives a single entry per CDR3 protein. The table lists about 150,000 distinct CDR3 sequences, more than 20% of them singletons. The sequencing sample was made of blood, either unsorted or a sorted T cell fraction (not recorded which). These receptors were obtained from a human donor who was either an allogeneic HSCT recipient or a stem cell or donor lymphocyte infusion donor (not recorded which). It is not recorded whose cells these are; they may come from a transplant donor. CDR3s include the opening cysteine and the closing phenylalanine or tryptophan. Each record gives: D gene, V gene, clone size, J gene, CDR3 protein, CDR3 DNA. The D gene is left open where the match is weak. Some rows mark clone size as missing; the rest say once, few, many or name a class of expanded clone.

D: .
V: TRBV20-1
size: .
J: TRBJ2-1
CDR3: CSAKATYNEQFF
DNA: TGCAGTGCCAAAGCTACGTACAATGAGCAGTTCTTC

D: TRBD1
V: TRBV6-7
size: .
J: TRBJ2-2
CDR3: CASSYRDREAPYTGELFF
DNA: TGTGCCAGCAGTTACCGGGACAGGGAAGCCCCTTACACCGGGGAGCTGTTTTTT

D: .
V: TRBV12-3/TRBV12-4
size: .
J: TRBJ2-2
CDR3: CASSLSTGIPGELFF
DNA: TGTGCCAGCAGTTTATCTACAGGGATCCCCGGGGAGCTGTTTTTT

D: .
V: TRBV12-3/TRBV12-4
size: .
J: TRBJ1-1
CDR3: CASSLGGGSHNTEAFF
DNA: TGTGCCAGCAGTTTAGGCGGGGGCAGCCACAACACTGAAGCTTTCTTT

D: .
V: TRBV29-1
size: few
J: TRBJ2-2
CDR3: CSVVLAGATGELFF
DNA: TGCAGCGTTGTCTTGGCAGGGGCCACCGGGGAGCTGTTTTTT

D: TRBD1
V: TRBV29-1
size: many
J: TRBJ1-1
CDR3: CSENRGVAEAFF
DNA: TGCAGCGAGAACAGGGGTGTGGCTGAAGCTTTCTTT

D: TRBD2
V: TRBV5-1
size: .
J: TRBJ2-1
CDR3: CASSLGPAGTYNEQFF
DNA: TGCGCCAGCAGCTTGGGCCCAGCGGGAACCTACAATGAGCAGTTCTTC

D: .
V: TRBV2
size: .
J: TRBJ2-1
CDR3: CASSVNSGTYNEQFF
DNA: TGTGCCAGCAGTGTTAATAGCGGCACCTACAATGAGCAGTTCTTC

D: .
V: TRBV1
size: few
J: TRBJ2-1
CDR3: CTSSQGVFSGRPFF
DNA: TGCACCAGCAGCCAAGGGGTGTTCAGCGGAAGACCGTTCTTC

D: .
V: TRBV20-1
size: few
J: TRBJ1-2
CDR3: CSARDQPGANYGYTF
DNA: TGCAGTGCTAGAGATCAACCAGGGGCTAACTATGGCTACACCTTC

D: .
V: TRBV14
size: .
J: TRBJ1-4
CDR3: CASSQVSLYSNEKLFF
DNA: TGTGCCAGCAGCCAAGTGTCCCTCTACTCGAATGAAAAACTGTTTTTT

D: .
V: TRBV7-2
size: .
J: TRBJ1-1
CDR3: CASSLAPNGDTEAFF
DNA: TGTGCCAGCAGCTTAGCCCCCAATGGGGACACTGAAGCTTTCTTT

D: TRBD2
V: TRBV29-1
size: .
J: TRBJ2-7
CDR3: CSVETSGSSYEQYF
DNA: TGCAGCGTTGAGACTAGCGGGAGCTCCTACGAGCAGTACTTC

D: .
V: TRBV20-1
size: .
J: TRBJ1-1
CDR3: CSARDRVGTEAFF
DNA: TGCAGTGCTAGAGATAGGGTTGGCACTGAAGCTTTCTTT

D: .
V: TRBV7-6
size: .
J: TRBJ2-3
CDR3: CASSLVSGGDTQYF
DNA: TGTGCCAGCAGCTTAGTTAGCGGCGGGGATACGCAGTATTTT

D: .
V: TRBV5-1
size: .
J: TRBJ2-1
CDR3: CASSLYVGSSYNEQFF
DNA: TGCGCCAGCAGCTTGTATGTGGGGAGCTCCTACAATGAGCAGTTCTTC

D: .
V: TRBV7-9
size: .
J: TRBJ1-2
CDR3: CASSLALRDLSDGYTF
DNA: TGTGCCAGCAGCTTAGCGCTTCGGGACCTTTCTGATGGCTACACCTTC

D: .
V: TRBV12-3/TRBV12-4
size: .
J: TRBJ1-1
CDR3: CASGTPTEAFF
DNA: TGTGCCAGCGGGACACCCACTGAAGCTTTCTTT